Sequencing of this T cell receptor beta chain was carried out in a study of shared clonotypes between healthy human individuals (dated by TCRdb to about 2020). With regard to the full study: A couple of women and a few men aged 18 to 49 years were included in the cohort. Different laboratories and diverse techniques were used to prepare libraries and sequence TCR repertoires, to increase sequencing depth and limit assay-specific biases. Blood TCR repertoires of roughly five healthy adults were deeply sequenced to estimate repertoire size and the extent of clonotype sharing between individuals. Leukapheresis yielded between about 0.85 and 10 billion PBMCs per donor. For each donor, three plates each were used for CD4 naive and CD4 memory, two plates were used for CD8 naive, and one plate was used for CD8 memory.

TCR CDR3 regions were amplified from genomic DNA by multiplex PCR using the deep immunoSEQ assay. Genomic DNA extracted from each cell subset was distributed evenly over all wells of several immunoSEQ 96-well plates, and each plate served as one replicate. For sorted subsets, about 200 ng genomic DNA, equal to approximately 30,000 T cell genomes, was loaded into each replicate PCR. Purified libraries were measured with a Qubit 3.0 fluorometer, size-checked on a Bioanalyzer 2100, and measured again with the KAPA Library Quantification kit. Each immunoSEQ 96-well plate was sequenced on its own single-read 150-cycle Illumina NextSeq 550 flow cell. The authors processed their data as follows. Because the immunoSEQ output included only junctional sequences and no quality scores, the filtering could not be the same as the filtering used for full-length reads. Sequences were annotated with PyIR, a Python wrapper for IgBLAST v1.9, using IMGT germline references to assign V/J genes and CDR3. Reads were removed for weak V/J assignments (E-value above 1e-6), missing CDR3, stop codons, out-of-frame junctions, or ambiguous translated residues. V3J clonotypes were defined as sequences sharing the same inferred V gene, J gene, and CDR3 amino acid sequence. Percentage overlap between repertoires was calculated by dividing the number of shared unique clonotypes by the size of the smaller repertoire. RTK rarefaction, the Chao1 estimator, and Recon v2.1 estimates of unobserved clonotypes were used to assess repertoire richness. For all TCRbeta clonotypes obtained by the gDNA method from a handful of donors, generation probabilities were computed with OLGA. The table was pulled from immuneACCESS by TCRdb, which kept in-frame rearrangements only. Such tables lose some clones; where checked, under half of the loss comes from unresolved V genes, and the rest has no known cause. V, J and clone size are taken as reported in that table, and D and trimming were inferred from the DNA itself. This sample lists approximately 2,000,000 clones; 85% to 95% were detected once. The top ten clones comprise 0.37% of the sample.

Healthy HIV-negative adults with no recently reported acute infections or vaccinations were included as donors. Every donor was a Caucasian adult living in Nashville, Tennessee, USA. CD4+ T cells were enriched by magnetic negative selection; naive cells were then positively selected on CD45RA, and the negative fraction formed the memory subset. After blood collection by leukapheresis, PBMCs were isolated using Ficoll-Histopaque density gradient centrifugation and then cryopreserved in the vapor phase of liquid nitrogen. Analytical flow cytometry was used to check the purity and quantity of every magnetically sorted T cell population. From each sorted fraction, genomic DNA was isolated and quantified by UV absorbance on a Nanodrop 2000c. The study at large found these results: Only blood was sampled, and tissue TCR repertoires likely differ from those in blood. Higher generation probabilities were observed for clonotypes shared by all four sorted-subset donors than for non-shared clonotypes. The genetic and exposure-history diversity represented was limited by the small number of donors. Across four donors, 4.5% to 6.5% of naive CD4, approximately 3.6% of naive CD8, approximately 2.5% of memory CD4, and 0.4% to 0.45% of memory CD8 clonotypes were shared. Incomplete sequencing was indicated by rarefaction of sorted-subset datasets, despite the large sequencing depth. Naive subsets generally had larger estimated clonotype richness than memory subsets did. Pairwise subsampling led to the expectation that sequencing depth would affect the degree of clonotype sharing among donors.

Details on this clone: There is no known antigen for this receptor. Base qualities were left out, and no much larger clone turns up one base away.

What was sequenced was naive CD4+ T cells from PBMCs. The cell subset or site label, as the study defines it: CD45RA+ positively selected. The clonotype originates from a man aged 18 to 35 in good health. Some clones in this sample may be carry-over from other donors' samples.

The nucleotide sequence reads as follows: TGTGCCAGTAGTAATCAGGGACTTGTGGGGACCCAGTACTTC. This yields the protein CASSNQGLVGTQYF. Recombination joined TRBV19 with TRBJ2-5; possibly the D gene is TRBD2, per 6 matching bases. V was cut back by 4 bases and J by 7 bases, leaving a gap of 16 bases between them. The CDR3 spans 14 residues, from the cysteine through the phenylalanine. The DNA shown is the 42-base CDR3, in frame from base 1. From a lookup of the germline V gene (reference sequence), CDR1 and CDR2 are LNHDA and SQIVND.